What follows describes a single T cell receptor (beta chain). Its antigen remains unknown. This CDR3 contains 18 residues. Trimming removed 0 bases at V and 0 bases at J, with 18 bases between. Germline V gene lookup returns CDR1 MNHNY and CDR2 SVGAGI (reference sequence). This sample is part of a study of T cell repertoires in cytomegalovirus infection. TCRdb passed the reads through MiXCR, listing each CDR3 protein once. The data contain about half a million distinct CDR3 sequences, roughly a third of them singletons. The clonotype comes from a human donor in good health (CMV status not recorded). Some clones in this sample may be carry-over from other donors' samples. The V call is TRBV6-6, the J call TRBJ2-7, with D maybe TRBD2 (5 bases). Sequenced material: cultured PBMCs, taken from culture after CMV antigen stimulation. In DNA, the CDR3 is TGTGCCAGCAGTTACTCAGGATCAGCGGAGCTCAGCTCCTACGAGCAGTACGTC. Protein product: CASSYSGSAELSSYEQYV.